This T cell receptor (beta chain) was sequenced for a study of CD8+ T cells in alopecia areata. Treatment in this sample: oral pan-JAK inhibitor, 5-10 mg twice daily. This CDR3 region has 18 residues. Trimming took off 2 bases at V and 3 bases at J, with 22 bases between the two ends. CDR1 and CDR2 (germline): ENHRY, SYGVKD. Isolated RNA was reverse transcribed into cDNA used as the sequencing template. Repertoires were generated with immunoSEQ multiplex PCR, while TCRdb's copy carries only in-frame clones and drops some. This table holds around 290,000 clones, about three fifths found once. The V gene is TRBV10-3, the J gene TRBJ2-5; D tentatively fits TRBD1 or TRBD2 (5 bases each). The sample consisted of CD4+ T cells sorted from blood, taken at week 24, from a patient treated with tofacitinib. The source is a human donor with alopecia areata. CDR3 nucleotide sequence: TGTGCCATCAGTGAGCCCCTTGGGGAAGGGGACGCTAAAGAGACCCAGTACTTC. Translating gives CAISEPLGEGDAKETQYF.